This T cell receptor (beta chain) was sequenced in a study of T cell responses to AZD1222 COVID-19 vaccine. The CDR3 has 17 amino acids. V lost 2 bases, J lost 0 bases, and 6 bases stayed unmatched. Germline CDR1 is LNHDA and CDR2 is SQIVND (reference sequence). This clone was counted between two and nine times. Its antigen remains unknown. Overall study findings and caveats: Unmutated variant regions reportedly attract nearly half of all spike-specific TCRs. Most donors were white British, females outnumbered males, and clonal diversity was possibly underestimated.

The repertoire was sequenced with immunoSEQ multiplex PCR; TCRdb's copy has only in-frame clones and lacks some. The top ten hold 9.5% to 15% of the sample, which has approximately 100,000 clones, roughly 90% seen once. The specimen was peripheral blood, collected on day 0 of MenACWY control vaccination. The chain carries TRBV19 and TRBJ2-1; TRBD1 matches 8 bases. The TCR sequence derives from an adult in good health. The DNA of the CDR3 is TGTGCCAGTAGTATACTCACAGGGGGAGACTCCTACAATGAGCAGTTCTTC. Residues: CASSILTGGDSYNEQFF.